The 3 T cell receptor beta chains listed next were all sequenced from one sample in a study of siplizumab effects on memory and regulatory T cells. Clones were read by immunoSEQ multiplex PCR, and TCRdb kept only the in-frame ones, dropping some. The sample has 80,000 to 130,000 clones; around 94% are singletons. The sequenced sample consisted of Tregs sorted from blood. The receptors here all came from a human donor in good health.

The gene calls are TRBV19 and TRBJ1-2, with TRBD1 identical over 9 bases. Per the germline V gene, CDR1 is LNHDA and CDR2 is SQIVND (reference sequence). After removal of 5 bases from V and 2 bases from J, the junction contained 3 bases not matched to a gene. The CDR3 sequence is 14 residues long. CDR3 sequence: CASSAGTGNYGYTF. CDR3 nucleotides: TGTGCCAGTAGTGCCGGGACAGGGAACTATGGCTACACCTTC.

This clone was found once. The rearrangement joins TRBV14 to TRBJ2-5; TRBD1 or TRBD2 may be the D gene (5 bases each). The last part of the DNA fits TRBJ2-7 better; the J call may be wrong. In germline, CDR1 is SGHDN, CDR2 FVKESK. The CDR3 runs to 18 residues. DNA of the CDR3: TGTGCCAGCAGCCAAGAAAGGTCTAGTTCGGGGACCCGCTACGAGCAGTACTTC. The encoded protein is CASSQERSSSGTRYEQYF.

This chain joins TRBV28 and TRBJ2-7, with 11 bases identical to TRBD2. The V and J ends lost 6 bases and 12 bases, in that order; junction bases with no gene match: 7. From germline, CDR1 is MDHEN and CDR2 SYDVKM. The CDR3 is made up of 12 amino acids. The CDR3 coding sequence is TGTGCCAGCAGAAAACTAGCGGGAGTGTCGTACTTC. Residues: CASRKLAGVSYF.